This TCR beta chain comes out of a study of memory B cells and T cells in multiple sclerosis. Germline V gives CDR1 SGHNT, CDR2 YENEEA. This CDR3 has 13 amino acids. After stimulus-free culture, autoproliferating CFSE-dim and non-proliferating CFSE-high T cells were sequenced separately. Replicate wells were pooled after approximately seven days of stimulus-free culture of some 55 million CFSE-labeled PBMCs. A remark on this clone: Its antigen remains unknown. Sequence at one end of the junction differs from germline and may be a read error.

This table comes from immunoSEQ multiplex PCR, and its TCRdb copy is limited to in-frame clones, with some not included. The sample lists over 10,000 clones; 84% were seen once. The sample comprised PBMCs from blood kept in culture. The chain carries TRBV11-3 and TRBJ2-7; TRBD1 agrees at 8 bases. The TCR comes from a human donor with multiple sclerosis. For the CDR3, the DNA is TGTGCCAGCAGCTTAGACGGACAGGGTCCTTCGAACTTC. Its protein is CASSLDGQGPSNF. Full variable domain (missing parts from reference TRBV11-3 and TRBJ2-7): EAGVVQSPRYKIIEKKQPVAFWCNPISGHNTLYWYLQNLGQGPELLIRYENEEAVDDSQLPKDRFSAERLKGVDSTLKIQPAELGDSAVYLCASSLDGQGPSNFGPGTRLTVT.